The source of this TCR beta chain is a study of T cell responses to AZD1222 COVID-19 vaccine. As regards this clone: No antigen is known for it.

Study results and caveats: Baseline serostatus was positive in only a handful of AZD1222 recipients. Spike-specific TCR breadth and depth rose after two AZD1222 doses.

Assay: immunoSEQ multiplex PCR; the TCRdb copy retains only in-frame clones and omits some. Of some 130,000 clones in the sample, less than 95% were seen once. The CDR3 loop spans 13 amino acids. V shed 10 bases and J shed 4 bases, with 14 bases lying between them. Germline loops: CDR1 ENHRY, CDR2 SYGVKD. Sequences were derived from peripheral blood, sampled on day 0 of AZD1222 vaccination. The clonotype originates from an adult in good health. V usage is TRBV10-3 and J usage is TRBJ1-3; D ambiguous. The CDR3 here is CATYVGSGNTIYF. The CDR3 DNA sequence: TGTGCCACATATGTGGGATCAGGAAACACCATATATTTT.